A selection of T cell receptor beta chains follows, all from one sample in a study of response to subunit inactivated influenza vaccine. TCRdb re-analysed the RT-PCR reads in MiXCR, keeping a single row per CDR3 protein. The profile shows about 570,000 distinct CDR3 sequences, approximately 11% of them singletons. Separately, the same data were catalogued under a study of T cells expressing NK-cell markers.

The starting material was PBMCs from blood, obtained on the day of vaccination. Every receptor here comes from a man aged 50 to 59 who received an inactivated influenza vaccine. Each CDR3 is given with its conserved first and last residue. Fields, in order: V gene, J gene, CDR3 protein.

v_call: TRBV7-9; j_call: TRBJ2-5; cdr3_aa: CASSLEFGDRETQYF
v_call: TRBV5-1; j_call: TRBJ2-2; cdr3_aa: CASSLGTSHTGELFF
v_call: TRBV6-1; j_call: TRBJ2-1; cdr3_aa: CASSPPGGGDDEQFF
v_call: TRBV19; j_call: TRBJ2-3; cdr3_aa: CASNSGRAAGTDTQYF
v_call: TRBV7-9; j_call: TRBJ2-3; cdr3_aa: CASRPVAGGQGTQYF
v_call: TRBV7-2; j_call: TRBJ2-5; cdr3_aa: CASSNGLAGVETQYF
v_call: TRBV3-1; j_call: TRBJ2-3; cdr3_aa: CASSQRGTALTDTQYF
v_call: TRBV9; j_call: TRBJ2-1; cdr3_aa: CASSVSGTGANEQFF
v_call: TRBV20-1; j_call: TRBJ2-3; cdr3_aa: CSARDLAGGRTDTQYF
v_call: TRBV12-3/TRBV12-4; j_call: TRBJ1-2; cdr3_aa: CASTPLPQGKGYTF
v_call: TRBV24-1; j_call: TRBJ2-1; cdr3_aa: CATSDGGLINNEQFF
v_call: TRBV18; j_call: TRBJ2-1; cdr3_aa: CASSPVLAGVYNEQFF
v_call: TRBV20-1; j_call: TRBJ2-1; cdr3_aa: CSARTPTYNEQFF
v_call: TRBV29-1; j_call: TRBJ2-2; cdr3_aa: CSVRTRDRDTGELFF
v_call: TRBV9; j_call: TRBJ2-7; cdr3_aa: CASSVSGTVSYEQYF
v_call: TRBV20-1; j_call: TRBJ1-2; cdr3_aa: CSARGGTDDNYGYTF
v_call: TRBV6-1; j_call: TRBJ1-5; cdr3_aa: CASSEKTGGFNQPQHF
v_call: TRBV12-3/TRBV12-4; j_call: TRBJ2-3; cdr3_aa: CASSPPGTVGMDTQYF
v_call: TRBV20-1; j_call: TRBJ2-7; cdr3_aa: CSASQQGTYEQYF
v_call: TRBV5-5; j_call: TRBJ2-5; cdr3_aa: CASSSPGTHQETQYF
v_call: TRBV19; j_call: TRBJ1-1; cdr3_aa: CASSNRDTEAFF
v_call: TRBV5-1; j_call: TRBJ2-5; cdr3_aa: CASSWGRRTVQETQYF
v_call: TRBV28; j_call: TRBJ2-7; cdr3_aa: CASSEHSGTSSYEQYF
v_call: TRBV18; j_call: TRBJ2-7; cdr3_aa: CASHQGSYEQYF
v_call: TRBV7-9; j_call: TRBJ1-2; cdr3_aa: CASSHGSSSTNYGYTF
v_call: TRBV20-1; j_call: TRBJ2-7; cdr3_aa: CSARDWLRDGTYEQYF
v_call: TRBV27; j_call: TRBJ1-2; cdr3_aa: CASSPQGSYGYTF
v_call: TRBV11-2; j_call: TRBJ2-1; cdr3_aa: CASSLDSPFANEQFF
v_call: TRBV6-5; j_call: TRBJ1-6; cdr3_aa: CASSYFQAGDDNSPLHF
v_call: TRBV7-2; j_call: TRBJ2-2; cdr3_aa: CASSLGQGHTGELFF
v_call: TRBV20-1; j_call: TRBJ1-6; cdr3_aa: CSARSNSPLHF
v_call: TRBV4-3; j_call: TRBJ2-1; cdr3_aa: CASSHSGRAFYNEQFF
v_call: TRBV6-2/TRBV6-3; j_call: TRBJ1-1; cdr3_aa: CASSYASGAFNTEAFF
v_call: TRBV12-3/TRBV12-4; j_call: TRBJ2-7; cdr3_aa: CASSLGTGPYYEQYF
v_call: TRBV5-6; j_call: TRBJ2-7; cdr3_aa: CASSFPSGTSQTYEQYF
v_call: TRBV4-3; j_call: TRBJ2-2; cdr3_aa: CASSQDVRRNTGELFF
v_call: TRBV3-1; j_call: TRBJ2-1; cdr3_aa: CASSQEGIVAGEYYEQFF
v_call: TRBV20-1; j_call: TRBJ2-1; cdr3_aa: CSARATSGSNNEQFF
v_call: TRBV29-1; j_call: TRBJ2-5; cdr3_aa: CSVEDEPPETQYF
v_call: TRBV12-3/TRBV12-4; j_call: TRBJ2-3; cdr3_aa: CASSSGGYTQYF
v_call: TRBV28; j_call: TRBJ1-1; cdr3_aa: CASSPPSPKNTEAFF
v_call: TRBV10-3; j_call: TRBJ1-3; cdr3_aa: CAINPHSGNTIYF
v_call: TRBV5-1; j_call: TRBJ2-3; cdr3_aa: CASSGGLSTDTQYF
v_call: TRBV6-1; j_call: TRBJ2-5; cdr3_aa: CASRDNLKTQYF
v_call: TRBV20-1; j_call: TRBJ1-2; cdr3_aa: CSAMDLTQDGYTF
v_call: TRBV4-2; j_call: TRBJ2-1; cdr3_aa: CASSQEAQGGYNEQFF
v_call: TRBV10-3; j_call: TRBJ2-6; cdr3_aa: CAIRGTGGTGANVLTF
v_call: TRBV7-2; j_call: TRBJ1-1; cdr3_aa: CASSLGQGGFTEAFF
v_call: TRBV12-3/TRBV12-4; j_call: TRBJ1-5; cdr3_aa: CASRRQGASQHF
v_call: TRBV29-1; j_call: TRBJ1-2; cdr3_aa: CSVEDSYGQGYGYTF
v_call: TRBV7-6; j_call: TRBJ2-5; cdr3_aa: CASSLGHGPLGTQYF
v_call: TRBV7-2; j_call: TRBJ2-1; cdr3_aa: CASSARYEQFF
v_call: TRBV20-1; j_call: TRBJ1-1; cdr3_aa: CSAGDRQKGNTEAFF